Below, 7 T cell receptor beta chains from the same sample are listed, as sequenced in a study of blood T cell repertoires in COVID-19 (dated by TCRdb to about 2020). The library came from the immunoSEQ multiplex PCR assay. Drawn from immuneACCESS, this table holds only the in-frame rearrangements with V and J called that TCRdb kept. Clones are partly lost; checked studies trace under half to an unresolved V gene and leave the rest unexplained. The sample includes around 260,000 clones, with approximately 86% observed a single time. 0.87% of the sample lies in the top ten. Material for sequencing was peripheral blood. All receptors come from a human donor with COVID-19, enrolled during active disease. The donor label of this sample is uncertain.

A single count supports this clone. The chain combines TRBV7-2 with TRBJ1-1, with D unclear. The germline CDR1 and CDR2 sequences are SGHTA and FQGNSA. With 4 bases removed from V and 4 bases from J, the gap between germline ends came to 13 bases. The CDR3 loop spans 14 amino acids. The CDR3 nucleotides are TGTGCCAGCAGCTCCGGGGTTGGATCCACTGAAGCTTTCTTT. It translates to CASSSGVGSTEAFF. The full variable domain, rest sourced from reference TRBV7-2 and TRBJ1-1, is GAGVSQSPSNKVTEKGKDVELRCDPISGHTALYWYRQSLGQGLEFLIYFQGNSAPDKSGLPSDRFSAERTGGSVSTLTIQRTQQEDSAVYLCASSSGVGSTEAFFGQGTRLTVV.

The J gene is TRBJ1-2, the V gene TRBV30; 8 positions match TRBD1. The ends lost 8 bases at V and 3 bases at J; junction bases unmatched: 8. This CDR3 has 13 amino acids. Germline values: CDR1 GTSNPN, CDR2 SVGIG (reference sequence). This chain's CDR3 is CASAQGVDYGYTF. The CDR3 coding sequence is TGTGCCAGCGCACAGGGGGTAGACTATGGCTACACCTTC.

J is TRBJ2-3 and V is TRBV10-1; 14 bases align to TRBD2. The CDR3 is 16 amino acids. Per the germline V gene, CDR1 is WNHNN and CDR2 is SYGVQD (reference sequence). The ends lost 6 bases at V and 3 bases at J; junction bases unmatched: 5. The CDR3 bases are TGCGCCAGCAGCCCGGGACTAGCGGGAGCAACAGATACGCAGTATTTT. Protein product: CASSPGLAGATDTQYF.

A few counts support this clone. Here the CDR3 reads CASSIAGGNYEQYF. Written as DNA, the CDR3 is TGTGCCAGCTCAATAGCGGGAGGAAATTACGAGCAGTACTTC. The chain is built from TRBV2 and TRBJ2-7; 10 positions agree with TRBD2. The CDR3 loop spans 14 amino acids. In germline, CDR1 is SNHLY, CDR2 FYNNEI. V lost 8 bases to trimming and J lost 4 bases; unmatched junction nucleotides: 8.

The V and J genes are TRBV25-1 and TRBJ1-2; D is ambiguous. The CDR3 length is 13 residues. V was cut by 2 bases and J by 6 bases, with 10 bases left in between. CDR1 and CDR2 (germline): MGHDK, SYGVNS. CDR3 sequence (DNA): TGTGCCAGCAGTGAACGGGGTTCGAATGGCTACACCTTC. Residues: CASSERGSNGYTF.

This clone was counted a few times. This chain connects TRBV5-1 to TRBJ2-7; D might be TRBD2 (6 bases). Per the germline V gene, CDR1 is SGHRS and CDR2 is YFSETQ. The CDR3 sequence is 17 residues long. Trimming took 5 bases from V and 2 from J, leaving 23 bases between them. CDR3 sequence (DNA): TGCGCCAGCAGTATAGCGGCTAGAAGAGGGAGCGCCTACGAGCAGTACTTC. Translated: CASSIAARRGSAYEQYF.

This CDR3 is CASSIRRGYGANVLTF. In DNA form, the CDR3 reads TGTGCCAGTAGTATAAGAAGAGGGTACGGGGCCAACGTCCTGACTTTC. The chain recombines TRBV19 with TRBJ2-6; D may be TRBD2 (5 bases). The CDR3 is 16 residues long. V gave up 2 bases and J gave up 4 bases, with 12 bases separating them. Germline CDR1 and CDR2: LNHDA and SQIVND (reference sequence).